The 2 T cell receptor beta chains reported below all come from one sample, sequenced in a study of blood T cell repertoires in COVID-19. Data came from immunoSEQ multiplex PCR; TCRdb stores just in-frame clones and leaves some out. The table includes hundreds of thousands of clones, under 95% detected once. Sequencing used peripheral blood. These receptors originate from a woman between 18 and 29 years old who had recovered from COVID-19.

The gene calls are TRBV25-1 and TRBJ2-1, with D maybe TRBD1 (6 bases). Germline lookup yields CDR1 MGHDK and CDR2 SYGVNS. V lost 3 bases and J 6 bases, leaving 18 bases between the germline ends. The CDR3 is 16 amino acids. CDR3 DNA: TGTGCCAGCAGTGAGCTTAGTGGACAGTTCGTCAATGAGCAGTTCTTC. This encodes CASSELSGQFVNEQFF.

V is TRBV11-3 and J is TRBJ2-2, with 9 bases fitting TRBD1. The germline gives CDR1 SGHNT, CDR2 YENEEA. With 5 bases clipped from V and 7 bases from J, the junction kept 8 bases outside the gene matches. The CDR3 has 15 amino acids. The CDR3 here is CASSHGQGRVGELFF. The CDR3 DNA reads as TGTGCCAGCAGCCACGGACAGGGGCGGGTCGGGGAGCTGTTTTTT.